These T cell receptor beta chains were read from a single sample in a study of blood T cells in healthy people across ages. TCRdb reanalysed the 5' RACE reads using MiXCR and keeps one entry per CDR3 protein. The repertoire holds hundreds of thousands of distinct CDR3 sequences, with approximately 25% as singletons. These data were also filed under a second study, of T cells of mothers and their children.

Sample: blood. Source of these receptors: a boy under 18 in good health. Both conserved end residues are part of each CDR3. The D gene is left open where the match is weak. Only some rows state a clone size, as once, few, many or a class for expanded clones.

d_gene	v_gene	j_gene	abundance	CDR3nt	CDR3aa
NA	TRBV9	TRBJ2-3	few	TGTGCCAGCAGCGTATCGTCTAGTAATACGCAGTATTTT	CASSVSSSNTQYF
NA	TRBV7-9	TRBJ2-1	once	TGTGCCAGCAGCTTAGATGCTAGTGGGGCAGGGTTACATGGCAATGAGCAGTTCTTC	CASSLDASGAGLHGNEQFF
TRBD1	TRBV28	TRBJ1-4	few	TGTGCCAGCAGTTTAAGGGGGCGGGATGAAAAACTGTTTTTT	CASSLRGRDEKLFF
NA	TRBV27	TRBJ2-7	NA	TGTGCCAGCACCAAACCGGGCTCGCTGGGCGAGCAGTACTTC	CASTKPGSLGEQYF
NA	TRBV25-1	TRBJ1-1	NA	TGTGCCAGCAGTGACCCACAGGGCCCCAGGGCTGAAGCTTTCTTT	CASSDPQGPRAEAFF
TRBD1	TRBV5-1	TRBJ2-7	NA	TGCGCCAGCAGCTTGGAAACAGGGGGCATTGCCGAGCAGTACTTC	CASSLETGGIAEQYF
NA	TRBV4-3	TRBJ2-3	NA	TGCGCCAGCAGCCAAGATAGGAACAGGAGACGCACCAATACGCAGTATTTT	CASSQDRNRRRTNTQYF
TRBD2	TRBV29-1	TRBJ2-1	few	TGCAGCGTTCTTCCGGGAGGCTCCTACAATGAGCAGTTCTTC	CSVLPGGSYNEQFF
NA	TRBV27	TRBJ2-2	few	TGTGCCAGCAGTTGGGGGACCGGGGAGCTGTTTTTT	CASSWGTGELFF
NA	TRBV6-5	TRBJ1-5	many	TGTGCCAGCAGGCTTTCGGTCAGACAGCCCCAGCATTTT	CASRLSVRQPQHF